One and the same sample provided the 17 T cell receptor beta chains below, sequenced in a study of cytomegalovirus exposure and HLA in healthy donors. The primer mix had 60 Vbeta and 13 Jbeta primers. Clones were sequenced by immunoSEQ multiplex PCR, and TCRdb holds only the in-frame ones, with some missing. There are about 190,000 clones in the sample; more than 75% occur only once, and 0.7% to 0.95% lies in the top ten. Sequenced sample: PBMCs. The source of these receptors is a woman between 18 and 29 years old in good health and CMV-seronegative.

The rearrangement joins TRBV11-2 to TRBJ1-1; possibly TRBD1 for D (5 bases). Germline loops: CDR1 SGHAT, CDR2 FQNNGV. V gave up 5 bases and J gave up 0 bases, with 16 bases separating them. This CDR3 spans 16 amino acids. The CDR3 DNA follows: TGTGCCAGCAGCAACTCCGGGAGAGGGGTGAACACTGAAGCTTTCTTT. Amino acid sequence: CASSNSGRGVNTEAFF.

The rearrangement joins TRBV2 to TRBJ2-1; 7 bases line up with TRBD1. The V and J ends lost 4 bases and 6 bases, in that order; junction bases with no gene match: 9. The CDR3 runs to 15 residues. The germline CDR1 and CDR2 sequences are SNHLY and FYNNEI. CDR3 residues: CASSVHGTAPNEQFF. In DNA, the CDR3 is TGTGCCAGCAGTGTCCATGGGACAGCCCCCAATGAGCAGTTCTTC.

This chain uses TRBV27 with TRBJ2-1; 10 bases align to TRBD2. CDR3 length equals 14 residues. V was clipped by 6 bases and J by 4 bases; unmatched bases: 3. Germline V gene lookup returns CDR1 MNHEY and CDR2 SMNVEV (reference sequence). Here the CDR3 reads CASRRLAGYNEQFF. The CDR3 DNA sequence: TGTGCCAGCAGGAGACTAGCGGGTTACAATGAGCAGTTCTTC.

This clone turned up a few times. The chain combines TRBV5-5 with TRBJ2-7; 11 nucleotides align to TRBD2. Germline V CDR1 and CDR2: SGHKS, YYEKEE (reference sequence). This CDR3 region has 14 residues. Trimming removed 5 bases from V and 7 bases from J; junction bases left unmatched: 8. The CDR3 DNA sequence: TGTGCCAGCAGACAACTAGCGGGAGATGGGGAGCAGTACTTC. This sequence encodes CASRQLAGDGEQYF.

The chain combines TRBV5-5 with TRBJ2-7; possibly TRBD2 for D (6 bases). CDR3 size: 14 residues. Trimming cost V 2 bases and J 3 bases, with 12 bases left between them. Germline lookup yields CDR1 SGHKS and CDR2 YYEKEE (reference sequence). The CDR3 DNA reads as TGTGCCAGCAGCTTTACGGAGGGTTACTACGAGCAGTACTTC. As protein: CASSFTEGYYEQYF.

V gene TRBV30 combines with J gene TRBJ1-2; TRBD1 agrees at 7 bases. This CDR3 is 13 amino acids long. V lost 2 bases to trimming and J lost 4 bases; unmatched junction nucleotides: 4. CDR1 GTSNPN and CDR2 SVGIG come from the germline V gene (reference sequence). This CDR3 is CAWSLGTVYGYTF. CDR3 DNA: TGTGCCTGGAGTCTCGGGACAGTCTATGGCTACACCTTC.

This sequence joins TRBV7-6 and TRBJ2-5; 8 nucleotides agree with TRBD2. CDR3 length equals 17 residues. The J segment lost 7 bases and the V segment lost 3 bases, leaving 16 bases of the junction unmatched. Germline assignment: CDR1 SGHVS and CDR2 FNYEAQ. The CDR3 protein is CASSFSGGPSMSGTQYF. The CDR3 nucleotides read TGTGCCAGCAGCTTCAGCGGGGGCCCTTCGATGAGTGGGACCCAGTACTTC.

The rearrangement links TRBV27 to TRBJ2-7; maybe TRBD2 (6 bases). V was clipped by 5 bases and J by 2 bases, with 13 bases between them. The CDR3 is 14 residues long. Germline CDR1 reads MNHEY; CDR2 reads SMNVEV (reference sequence). CDR3 sequence: CASSTIADTYEQYF. CDR3 nucleotides: TGTGCCAGCAGTACAATAGCGGATACCTACGAGCAGTACTTC.

This clone was observed a handful of times. A junction boundary mismatches the germline segment, possibly from a read error. The CDR3 DNA is TGTCTAGCGGGGGGGCAAGAGACCCAGTACTTC. This gives the protein CLAGGQETQYF. The rearrangement links TRBV20-1 to TRBJ2-5; 12 bases map to TRBD2. CDR1 is DFQATT, CDR2 SNEGSKA, per germline (reference sequence). This CDR3 spans 11 amino acids.

This clone was seen a few times. The rearrangement links TRBV19 to TRBJ2-3; no firm D call. The germline CDR1 and CDR2 sequences are LNHDA and SQIVND (reference sequence). Trimming took 3 bases from V and 8 from J, leaving 6 bases between them. The CDR3 runs to 11 residues. CDR3 residues: CASSMSGTQYF. The CDR3 DNA reads TGTGCCAGTAGTATGTCCGGTACGCAGTATTTT.

The rearrangement joins TRBV14 to TRBJ2-3; 7 positions agree with TRBD1. Germline V gene lookup returns CDR1 SGHDN and CDR2 FVKESK. The CDR3 length is 15 residues. J was trimmed by 2 bases and V by 3 bases; bases with no gene match: 5. CDR3: CASSQTGFLTDTQYF. The CDR3, as DNA: TGTGCCAGCAGCCAGACAGGGTTTCTCACAGATACGCAGTATTTT.

This chain connects TRBV6-5 to TRBJ2-3; 10 bases fit TRBD2. Germline loops: CDR1 MNHEY, CDR2 SVGAGI. The CDR3 covers 15 residues. V lost 3 bases, J lost 6 bases, and 6 bases stayed unmatched. The CDR3 DNA is TGTGCCAGCAGTTATTCAGCGGGAGGGCCGGATACGCAGTATTTT. Its translation is CASSYSAGGPDTQYF.

Notes on this clone: Other DNA sequences in this specimen translate into the identical CDR3. This chain connects TRBV7-8 to TRBJ2-7, with D tentatively TRBD1 (6 bases). V was trimmed by 1 base and J by 0 bases, leaving 10 bases between them. Germline lookup yields CDR1 SGHVS and CDR2 FQNEAQ. The CDR3 is 15 amino acids. The CDR3 region has the DNA TGTGCCAGCAGCTTAGTGGCAGGGGCCTCCTACGAGCAGTACTTC. It specifies CASSLVAGASYEQYF.

The rearrangement links TRBV9 to TRBJ1-1; TRBD1 is a possible D gene (5 bases). Germline V gene data show CDR1 as SGDLS and CDR2 as YYNGEE. The ends were cut back, 0 bases at V and 0 bases at J, with 12 bases in the middle. This CDR3 is 16 amino acids long. This CDR3 reads CASSVASGEMNTEAFF. CDR3 coding DNA: TGTGCCAGCAGCGTAGCTTCGGGGGAGATGAACACTGAAGCTTTCTTT.

This clone was seen a single time. This chain joins TRBV28 and TRBJ2-3; 7 nucleotides match TRBD1. The J segment lost 3 bases and the V segment lost 1 base, leaving 10 bases of the junction unmatched. Germline loops: CDR1 MDHEN, CDR2 SYDVKM. The CDR3 loop spans 17 amino acids. The chain's CDR3 is CASSLSLRGRRTDTQYF. The CDR3 DNA reads TGTGCCAGCAGTTTATCATTAAGGGGGCGCAGAACAGATACGCAGTATTTT.

This clone was seen a handful of times. This chain links TRBV27 with TRBJ1-1, with unresolved D. This CDR3 comprises 14 residues. Deletions cut 0 bases from V and 4 bases from J, with 9 bases between. Germline V gene sequence: CDR1 MNHEY, CDR2 SMNVEV (reference sequence). The CDR3 bases are TGTGCCAGCAGTTTATCCGGGTCCCCCACTGAAGCTTTCTTT. Protein: CASSLSGSPTEAFF.

The chain combines TRBV5-1 with TRBJ2-3, with D possibly matching TRBD1 (6 bases). The germline V gene has CDR1 SGHRS and CDR2 YFSETQ. The ends were cut back, 4 bases at V and 6 bases at J, with 15 bases in the middle. This CDR3 is 14 amino acids long. CDR3 residues: CASSEGDEVDTQYF. CDR3 in DNA: TGCGCCAGCAGCGAGGGGGACGAAGTGGATACGCAGTATTTT.